The next 32 T cell receptor beta chains were all read from a single sample in a study of T cell changes during pregnancy in multiple sclerosis. Assay: immunoSEQ multiplex PCR; the TCRdb copy retains only in-frame clones and omits some. The table records 75,000 to 95,000 clones, less than 95% of them present only once. The sample in question was peripheral blood, obtained in the first trimester of pregnancy. These receptors were collected from a female donor in good health, enrolled as a control in a pregnancy study.

CDR3 amino acids: CAISSGTGGDYGYTF. In nucleotides, the CDR3 is TGTGCCATCAGTTCCGGGACAGGGGGCGACTATGGCTACACCTTC. The chain employs TRBV10-3 and TRBJ1-2; TRBD1 matches at 12 bases. This CDR3 comprises 15 residues. From germline, CDR1 is ENHRY and CDR2 SYGVKD. Germline trimming cut 5 bases from V and 3 bases from J; bases unmatched to any gene: 4.

The rearrangement links TRBV11-2 to TRBJ2-7; 7 bases are a match to TRBD1. Losses at the gene ends were 5 bases for V and 3 bases for J; bases not matched to a gene: 7. Germline V CDR1 and CDR2: SGHAT, FQNNGV. There are 14 residues in the CDR3. Here the CDR3 DNA reads TGTGCCAGCAGCGTGTCGGGGACAGACTACGAGCAGTACTTC. This encodes CASSVSGTDYEQYF.

J is TRBJ2-7 and V is TRBV11-1, with a tentative D call TRBD2 (6 bases). Germline values: CDR1 SGHAT, CDR2 FQDESV (reference sequence). There are 14 residues in the CDR3. Trimming pared 4 bases from V and 6 bases from J, leaving 16 bases between. The DNA for the CDR3 is TGTGCCAGCAGCTCGGGGGTGGGGCAGCGCGAGCAGTACTTC. Its protein product is CASSSGVGQREQYF.

V gene TRBV9 combines with J gene TRBJ2-7; the match to TRBD1 covers 7 bases. CDR3 size: 12 residues. The J segment lost 6 bases and the V segment lost 4 bases, leaving 4 bases of the junction unmatched. Germline-derived CDR1 and CDR2 are SGDLS and YYNGEE. This CDR3 reads CASSQTGREQYF. For the CDR3, the DNA is TGTGCCAGCAGCCAGACAGGGCGCGAGCAGTACTTC.

The gene calls are TRBV4-3 and TRBJ1-2, with 10 bases aligning to TRBD1. Germline CDR1 LGHNA, CDR2 YSLEER. The J segment lost 8 bases and the V segment lost 4 bases, leaving 7 bases of the junction unmatched. The CDR3 contains 14 residues. CDR3 nucleotides: TGCGCCAGCAGCCCGACCGGGACAGGGGACGGCTACACCTTC. Protein: CASSPTGTGDGYTF.

This chain joins TRBV7-2 and TRBJ1-1; TRBD1 matches at 9 bases. CDR3 length equals 17 residues. The J segment lost 10 bases and the V segment lost 0 bases, leaving 15 bases of the junction unmatched. In germline, CDR1 is SGHTA, CDR2 FQGNSA. CDR3 sequence (DNA): TGTGCCAGCAGCTTAGCTTGGGGACGACAGGGGGACGGGGGAGCTTTCTTT. This codes for CASSLAWGRQGDGGAFF.

The rearrangement joins TRBV7-9 to TRBJ2-7; D call uncertain. V gave up 4 bases and J gave up 3 bases, with 16 bases separating them. Germline V gene sequence: CDR1 SEHNR, CDR2 FQNEAQ (reference sequence). The CDR3 has 15 residues. The CDR3 DNA reads TGTGCCAGCAGCTCCCCAGCAAGTGCGGACTACGAGCAGTACTTC. Protein: CASSSPASADYEQYF. The full variable domain, completed using reference TRBV7-9 and TRBJ2-7, is DTGVSQNPRHKITKRGQNVTFRCDPISEHNRLYWYRQTLGQGPEFLTYFQNEAQLEKSRLLSDRFSAERPKGSFSTLEIQRTEQGDSAMYLCASSSPASADYEQYFGPGTRLTVT.

The gene calls are TRBV5-6 and TRBJ1-4, with 9 bases aligning to TRBD1. Germline V gives CDR1 SGHDT, CDR2 YYEEEE. This CDR3 spans 15 amino acids. With 4 bases clipped from V and 5 bases from J, the junction kept 6 bases outside the gene matches. This CDR3 reads CASSLGQGRNEKLFF. The CDR3 DNA is TGTGCCAGCAGCCTAGGACAGGGGAGGAATGAAAAACTGTTTTTT.

This chain uses TRBV9 with TRBJ2-3, with 8 positions matching TRBD2. Germline V CDR1 and CDR2: SGDLS, YYNGEE. CDR3 size: 16 residues. J was trimmed by 5 bases and V by 0 bases; bases with no gene match: 8. CDR3 bases: TGTGCCAGCAGCGTAGGGGAGCGGGGGCCGAGAGATACGCAGTATTTT. Translating gives CASSVGERGPRDTQYF.

The chain is built from TRBV5-5 and TRBJ1-1; 8 bases map to TRBD1. Per germline, CDR1 SGHKS and CDR2 YYEKEE (reference sequence). The CDR3 has 15 amino acids. V dropped 1 base and J dropped 1; count of bases not matched to a gene: 3. CDR3 sequence reads: CASSLTGGTNTEAFF. The CDR3 region has the DNA TGTGCCAGCAGCTTGACAGGGGGGACGAACACTGAAGCTTTCTTT.

To note about this clone: An end of the junction does not agree with germline; a read error may underlie this. Other nucleotide sequences in the sample specify the same CDR3. The V call is TRBV6-5, the J call TRBJ1-6; maybe TRBD1 (5 bases). This CDR3 has 15 amino acids. Looked up from germline, CDR1 is MNHEY and CDR2 is SVGAGI. CDR3 sequence: CASMRDRGYNSPLHF. The DNA for the CDR3 is TGTGCCAGCATGCGTGACAGAGGCTATAATTCGCCCCTCCACTTT.

The chain combines TRBV19 with TRBJ1-1; TRBD1 aligns across 8 bases. V lost 6 bases and J lost 1; bases outside the gene matches: 7. The CDR3 sequence is 15 residues long. CDR1 and CDR2 from the germline V gene are LNHDA and SQIVND (reference sequence). This chain's CDR3 is CASSKDRVENTEAFF. The DNA of the CDR3 is TGTGCCAGTAGCAAGGACAGGGTAGAGAACACTGAAGCTTTCTTT.

The V and J genes are TRBV14 and TRBJ2-6, with D perhaps TRBD1 (5 bases). This CDR3 has 14 amino acids. The germline CDR1 and CDR2 sequences are SGHDN and FVKESK. V lost 4 bases, J lost 3 bases, and 7 bases lay in between. The CDR3 reads CASSRGFGANVLTF. The CDR3 nucleotides read TGTGCCAGCAGCCGGGGCTTTGGGGCCAACGTCCTGACTTTC.

The sample holds one count of this clone. The V call is TRBV5-1, the J call TRBJ1-4, with D perhaps TRBD1 (6 bases). CDR3 length: 16 residues. The germline V gene has CDR1 SGHRS and CDR2 YFSETQ. V was clipped by 0 bases and J by 1 base, with 10 bases between them. The CDR3 loop reads CASSLETGRTNEKLFF. CDR3 DNA sequence: TGCGCCAGCAGCTTGGAGACAGGCCGAACTAATGAAAAACTGTTTTTT.

The chain joins TRBV7-2 to TRBJ1-2, with D maybe TRBD1 (5 bases). The CDR3 is 15 residues long. Germline V gene lookup returns CDR1 SGHTA and CDR2 FQGNSA. V was cut by 1 base and J by 1 base, with 10 bases left in between. CDR3 in DNA: TGTGCCAGCAGCTTAGTGGCAGGGAATAACTATGGCTACACCTTC. It yields the protein CASSLVAGNNYGYTF.

This clone was counted once. The V call is TRBV4-3, the J call TRBJ2-5, with D possibly being TRBD1 (5 bases). V lost 1 base and J 2 bases, leaving 11 bases between the germline ends. Germline V CDR1 and CDR2: LGHNA, YSLEER. This CDR3 region has 15 residues. Written as DNA, the CDR3 is TGCGCCAGCAGCCAAGTTCAGGGCCGTCAAGAGACCCAGTACTTC. It codes for CASSQVQGRQETQYF.

The chain recombines TRBV5-1 with TRBJ2-3, with TRBD2 matching over 9 bases. CDR1 is SGHRS and CDR2 is YFSETQ in the germline V gene. This CDR3 region has 15 residues. Trimming took 0 bases from V and 1 from J; bases not matched to a gene: 0. The CDR3 region is CASSLERGGTDTQYF. The DNA of the CDR3 is TGCGCCAGCAGCTTGGAGCGGGGGGGCACAGATACGCAGTATTTT.

This chain connects TRBV19 to TRBJ2-1, with a tentative D call TRBD2 (5 bases). V lost 5 bases and J lost 8, with 16 bases in between. Germline loops: CDR1 LNHDA, CDR2 SQIVND (reference sequence). The CDR3 covers 14 residues. The CDR3 nucleotides read TGTGCCAGTAGTCCTAACGACCCCGGGGATGAGCAGTTCTTC. It codes for CASSPNDPGDEQFF.

The chain uses TRBV28 and TRBJ2-1; 15 positions agree with TRBD2. CDR1 and CDR2 from the germline V gene are MDHEN and SYDVKM. V trimming: 5 bases; J trimming: 15 bases; junction bases outside the gene matches: 11. There are 15 residues in the CDR3. CDR3 sequence: CASSTAGTSGGLGFF. CDR3 nucleotide sequence: TGTGCCAGCAGTACCGCCGGGACTAGCGGGGGGTTAGGGTTCTTC.

This chain uses TRBV2 with TRBJ1-1; 7 bases line up with TRBD1. The CDR3 has 16 amino acids. The V segment lost 6 bases and the J segment 0 bases; nucleotides outside the gene matches: 10. Per the germline V gene, CDR1 is SNHLY and CDR2 is FYNNEI. The CDR3 nucleotides read TGTGCCAGCAGGGGGGACAGAAAGATGTTGAACACTGAAGCTTTCTTT. This codes for CASRGDRKMLNTEAFF. Variable domain in full (rest from reference TRBV2 and TRBJ1-1): EPEVTQTPSHQVTQMGQEVILRCVPISNHLYFYWYRQILGQKVEFLVSFYNNEISEKSEIFDDQFSVERPDGSNFTLKIRSTKLEDSAMYFCASRGDRKMLNTEAFFGQGTRLTVV.

In its sample, this clone was seen once. This rearrangement joins TRBV5-1 to TRBJ1-1, with TRBD1 identical over 8 bases. This CDR3 contains 16 residues. Germline V gene lookup returns CDR1 SGHRS and CDR2 YFSETQ. V was clipped by 4 bases and J by 0 bases; unmatched bases: 8. The CDR3 reads CASSKDRGNMNTEAFF. CDR3 DNA: TGCGCCAGCAGCAAAGACAGGGGTAACATGAACACTGAAGCTTTCTTT.

This sequence joins TRBV7-9 and TRBJ2-3, with D perhaps TRBD2 (7 bases). V was shortened by 3 bases and J by 0 bases, with 10 bases between the two germline ends. Germline V gene sequence: CDR1 SEHNR, CDR2 FQNEAQ (reference sequence). The CDR3 is made up of 15 amino acids. For the CDR3, the DNA is TGTGCCAGCAGCTTCGCGGGGGCTAGCACAGATACGCAGTATTTT. Protein product: CASSFAGASTDTQYF.

V is TRBV5-1 and J is TRBJ2-2; D possibly corresponds to TRBD1 (6 bases). Trimming took off 4 bases at V and 6 bases at J, with 13 bases between the two ends. The germline V gene has CDR1 SGHRS and CDR2 YFSETQ. The CDR3 has 14 amino acids. CDR3 sequence reads: CASSGTGNAGELFF. The CDR3 coding sequence is TGCGCCAGCAGCGGCACAGGGAATGCCGGGGAGCTGTTTTTT.

The chain employs TRBV6-1 and TRBJ1-3; TRBD1 agrees at 7 bases. This CDR3 is 15 amino acids long. Germline loops: CDR1 MNHNS, CDR2 SASEGT. The V gene end was trimmed by 6 bases and the J gene end by 9 bases; junction bases not matched to a gene: 14. The CDR3, as DNA: TGTGCCAGCAGCACTACAGGGGTCGGTGATTTCACCATATATTTT. Protein sequence: CASSTTGVGDFTIYF.

The V call is TRBV6-1, the J call TRBJ2-3; TRBD2 is a possible D gene (7 bases). The CDR3 loop spans 15 amino acids. CDR1 is MNHNS, CDR2 SASEGT, per germline. Trimming took 5 bases from V and 3 from J, leaving 15 bases between them. CDR3 residues: CASSKGGLETDTQYF. CDR3 bases: TGTGCCAGCAGTAAGGGGGGGCTTGAGACAGATACGCAGTATTTT.

This clone was counted once. V usage is TRBV1 and J usage is TRBJ1-1; the table's TRBD1 call for D was not verified on the DNA. TRBV1 is reported as a pseudogene. The CDR3 runs to 16 residues. The CDR3 DNA is TGCACCAGCAGCCAGCCTTCAGGGGCAATGAACACTGAAGCTTTCTTT. It encodes CTSSQPSGAMNTEAFF.

This clone has just a few counts. The rearrangement uses TRBV6-6 and TRBJ2-3, with TRBD1 identical over 8 bases. V shed 2 bases, J shed 10 bases, and the junction held 8 bases outside the gene matches. The CDR3 spans 14 residues. From germline, CDR1 is MNHNY and CDR2 SVGAGI (reference sequence). The CDR3 nucleotides read TGTGCCAGCAGTTACGCCCCCGACAGGGGCGCGCAGTATTTT. Encoded protein: CASSYAPDRGAQYF.

This rearrangement joins TRBV12-2 to TRBJ2-1; TRBD1 is taken as the D call from the table, unchecked against the DNA. TRBV12-2 is annotated as a pseudogene. The CDR3 covers 16 residues. In nucleotides, the CDR3 is TGTGCAAGTCGCTTAGCAGGGGCAGGCGTCAGCAATGAGCAGTTCTTC. This encodes CASRLAGAGVSNEQFF.

This clone was found a few times. CDR3 nucleotide sequence: TGTGCCAGCAGCTTCGAGGGCCACACTGAAGCTTTCTTT. This translates into CASSFEGHTEAFF. V usage is TRBV11-2 and J usage is TRBJ1-1; D remains ambiguous. CDR1 and CDR2 from the germline V gene are SGHAT and FQNNGV. This CDR3 contains 13 residues. V was clipped by 3 bases and J by 3 bases, with 8 bases between them.

The chain recombines TRBV9 with TRBJ2-2, with D possibly matching TRBD1 (6 bases). Germline CDR1 is SGDLS and CDR2 is YYNGEE. Deletions cut 2 bases from V and 1 base from J, with 27 bases between. The CDR3 is 21 amino acids. The CDR3 nucleotides read TGTGCCAGCAGCGTTTCTTCTACCCCCGTAAGGACAGTGATGAACACCGGGGAGCTGTTTTTT. Protein: CASSVSSTPVRTVMNTGELFF.

This chain connects TRBV5-4 to TRBJ2-1; 9 bases line up with TRBD2. J was trimmed by 8 bases and V by 0 bases; bases with no gene match: 9. The germline V gene has CDR1 SGHNT and CDR2 YYREEE (reference sequence). The CDR3 sequence is 16 residues long. CDR3 sequence reads: CASSLGGGGAGYEQFF. The CDR3 DNA sequence: TGTGCCAGCAGCTTGGGAGGCGGGGGGGCCGGCTATGAGCAGTTCTTC.

The gene calls are TRBV25-1 and TRBJ1-1; D unresolved. Trimming removed 7 bases from V and 9 bases from J, with 12 bases in between. Germline assignment: CDR1 MGHDK and CDR2 SYGVNS. This CDR3 has 11 amino acids. This chain's CDR3 is CASMSRMQAFF. Here the CDR3 DNA reads TGTGCCAGCATGTCGCGTATGCAAGCTTTCTTT.